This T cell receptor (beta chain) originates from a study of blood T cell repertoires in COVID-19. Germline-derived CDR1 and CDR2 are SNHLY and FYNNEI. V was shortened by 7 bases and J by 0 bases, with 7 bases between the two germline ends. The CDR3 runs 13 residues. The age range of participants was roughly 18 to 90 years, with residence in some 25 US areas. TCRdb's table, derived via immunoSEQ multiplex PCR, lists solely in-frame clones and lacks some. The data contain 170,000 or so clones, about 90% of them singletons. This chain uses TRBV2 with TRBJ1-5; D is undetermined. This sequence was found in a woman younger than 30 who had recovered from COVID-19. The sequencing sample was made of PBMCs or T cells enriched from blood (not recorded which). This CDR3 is CASTPLSNQPQHF. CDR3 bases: TGTGCCAGCACCCCTCTTAGCAATCAGCCCCAGCATTTT.